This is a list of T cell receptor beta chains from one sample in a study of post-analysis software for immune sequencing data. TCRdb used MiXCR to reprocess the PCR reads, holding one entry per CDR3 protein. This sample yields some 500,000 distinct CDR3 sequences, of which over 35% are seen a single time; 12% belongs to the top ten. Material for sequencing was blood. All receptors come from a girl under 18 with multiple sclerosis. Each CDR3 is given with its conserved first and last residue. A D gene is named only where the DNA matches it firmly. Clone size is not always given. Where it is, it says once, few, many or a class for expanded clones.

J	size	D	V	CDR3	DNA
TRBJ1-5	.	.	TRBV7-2	CASSLGPFLNNQPQHF	TGTGCCAGCAGCTTAGGCCCCTTCTTAAACAATCAGCCCCAGCATTTT
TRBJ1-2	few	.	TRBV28	CASSLEYYGYTF	TGTGCCAGCAGTTTAGAGTACTACGGCTACACCTTC
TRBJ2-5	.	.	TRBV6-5	CASSSAGTLQETQYF	TGTGCCAGCAGTTCCGCCGGGACACTTCAAGAGACCCAGTACTTC
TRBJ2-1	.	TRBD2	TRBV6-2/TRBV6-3	CASCPGLVVNEQFF	TGTGCCAGCTGCCCGGGACTAGTTGTAAATGAGCAGTTCTTC
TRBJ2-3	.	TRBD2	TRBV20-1	CSARGRSSGSTDTQYF	TGCAGTGCTAGGGGGAGATCTAGCGGGAGTACAGATACGCAGTATTTT
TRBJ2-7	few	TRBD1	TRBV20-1	CSAPETGPSYEQYF	TGCAGTGCCCCGGAGACAGGGCCCTCCTACGAGCAGTACTTC
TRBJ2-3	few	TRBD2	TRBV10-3	CATFGGGEGGTDTQYF	TGTGCCACATTCGGGGGGGGAGAGGGAGGCACAGATACGCAGTATTTT
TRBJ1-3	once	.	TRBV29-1	CSVARDPSSGNTIYF	TGCAGCGTTGCTCGAGACCCGAGCTCTGGAAACACCATATATTTT
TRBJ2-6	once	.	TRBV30	CAWSVQGTSPGANVLTF	TGTGCCTGGAGTGTACAGGGCACCTCCCCAGGGGCCAACGTCCTGACTTTC
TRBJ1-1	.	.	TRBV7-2	CASSLASLRSRTFF	TGTGCCAGCAGCTTAGCCTCCCTGCGGTCCCGTACTTTCTTT
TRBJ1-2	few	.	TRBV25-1	CASSELTGQGYTF	TGTGCCAGCAGTGAACTAACAGGGCAGGGCTACACCTTC
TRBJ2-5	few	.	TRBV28	CASRTLGRSTQETQYF	TGTGCCAGCCGTACTTTGGGGCGCAGCACTCAAGAGACCCAGTACTTC
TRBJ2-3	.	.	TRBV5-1	CASIETGSDTQYF	TGCGCCAGTATAGAGACGGGCTCAGATACGCAGTATTTT
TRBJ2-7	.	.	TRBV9	CASSVGGGRAAYEQYF	TGTGCCAGCAGCGTAGGAGGGGGGAGAGCGGCCTACGAGCAGTACTTC
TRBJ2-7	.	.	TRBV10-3	CAIGGDRDEQYF	TGTGCCATCGGGGGGGACAGAGACGAGCAGTACTTC
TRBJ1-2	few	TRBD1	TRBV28	CASSLAGTGGYGYTF	TGTGCCAGCAGTTTAGCTGGTACAGGGGGCTATGGCTACACCTTC
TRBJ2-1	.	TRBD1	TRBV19	CASSAPGQGAVNEQFF	TGTGCCAGTAGTGCCCCGGGACAGGGGGCCGTGAATGAGCAGTTCTTC
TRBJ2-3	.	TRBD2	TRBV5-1	CASSRGTSGFDTQYF	TGCGCCAGCAGCCGGGGGACTAGCGGGTTCGATACGCAGTATTTT
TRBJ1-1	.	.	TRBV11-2	CASSFGPTEAFF	TGTGCCAGCAGCTTCGGGCCTACTGAAGCTTTCTTT
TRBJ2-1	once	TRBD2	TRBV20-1	CSARLAVSYNEQFF	TGCAGTGCCAGACTAGCGGTCTCCTACAATGAGCAGTTCTTC
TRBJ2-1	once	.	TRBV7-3	CASSPGTSKYNEQFF	TGTGCCAGCAGCCCCGGGACATCTAAATACAATGAGCAGTTCTTC
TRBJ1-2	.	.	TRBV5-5	CASSSSGDYGYTF	TGTGCCAGCAGTTCCTCAGGGGACTATGGCTACACCTTC
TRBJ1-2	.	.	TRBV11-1	CASSLDGRPNYGYTF	TGTGCCAGCAGCTTAGACGGACGTCCTAACTATGGCTACACCTTC
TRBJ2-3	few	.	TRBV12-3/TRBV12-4	CASSLAAGTGTQYF	TGTGCCAGCAGTTTAGCGGCGGGGACCGGTACGCAGTATTTT
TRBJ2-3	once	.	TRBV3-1	CASSQALPDTQYF	TGTGCCAGCAGCCAAGCCTTACCAGATACGCAGTATTTT
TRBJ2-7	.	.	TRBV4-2	CASSQEQGGFYEQYF	TGTGCCAGCAGCCAGGAACAGGGGGGGTTCTACGAGCAGTACTTC
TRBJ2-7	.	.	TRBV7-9	CASLPGLVDEQYF	TGTGCCAGCCTTCCGGGACTCGTGGACGAGCAGTACTTC
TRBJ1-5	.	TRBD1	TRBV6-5	CASSWEQGGQPQHF	TGTGCCAGCAGTTGGGAACAGGGGGGTCAGCCCCAGCATTTT
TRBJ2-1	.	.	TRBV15	CATSRAGVDEQFF	TGTGCCACCAGCAGAGCGGGAGTAGATGAGCAGTTCTTC
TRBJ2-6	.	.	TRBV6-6	CASSYPYDRLTF	TGTGCCAGCAGTTACCCTTACGACAGGCTGACTTTC
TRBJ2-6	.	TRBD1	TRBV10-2	CASRLDRAGVNVLTF	TGCGCCAGCAGACTGGACAGGGCCGGGGTCAACGTCCTGACTTTC
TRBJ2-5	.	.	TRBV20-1	CSGKPDSQETQYF	TGCAGTGGCAAACCGGACAGCCAAGAGACCCAGTACTTC
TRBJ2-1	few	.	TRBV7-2	CASSLDSFGNEQFF	TGTGCCAGCAGCTTAGATTCGTTTGGAAATGAGCAGTTCTTC
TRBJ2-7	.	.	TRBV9	CASSVGVMGGVEQYF	TGTGCCAGCAGCGTAGGGGTGATGGGTGGGGTCGAGCAGTACTTC
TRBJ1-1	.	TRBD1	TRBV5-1	CASSVEQGAMNTEAFF	TGCGCCAGCAGCGTGGAACAGGGGGCGATGAACACTGAAGCTTTCTTT
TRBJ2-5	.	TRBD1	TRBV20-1	CSASSGTEIGETQYF	TGCAGTGCTAGTTCCGGGACAGAGATCGGAGAGACCCAGTACTTC
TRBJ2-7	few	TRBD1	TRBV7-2	CASSLRGGTYEQYF	TGTGCCAGCAGCTTGAGAGGGGGCACCTACGAGCAGTACTTC
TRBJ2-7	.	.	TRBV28	CASSYQLLYEQYF	TGTGCCAGCAGCTATCAGCTCCTCTACGAGCAGTACTTC
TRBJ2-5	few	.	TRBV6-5	CASRPFGVLGETQYF	TGTGCCAGCAGACCCTTCGGGGTTTTGGGAGAGACCCAGTACTTC
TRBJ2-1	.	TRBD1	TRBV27	CASSLSATTGTGYNEQFF	TGTGCCAGCAGTTTATCAGCTACTACCGGGACAGGGTACAATGAGCAGTTCTTC
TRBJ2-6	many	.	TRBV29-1	CSVERSSGANVLTF	TGCAGCGTTGAACGTAGCTCTGGGGCCAACGTCCTGACTTTC
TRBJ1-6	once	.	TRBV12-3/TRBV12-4	CATSRDEGSPLHF	TGTGCCACCAGCCGGGACGAGGGTTCACCCCTCCACTTT
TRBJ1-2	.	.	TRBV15	CATSRDQRYGYTF	TGTGCCACCAGCAGAGACCAACGTTATGGCTACACCTTC
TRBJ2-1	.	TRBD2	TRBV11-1	CAGSLAGTGRDEQFF	TGTGCCGGCAGCTTAGCGGGGACGGGCCGGGATGAGCAGTTCTTC
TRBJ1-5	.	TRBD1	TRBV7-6	CASSLGTGTGNQPQHF	TGTGCCAGCAGCTTGGGGACAGGGACGGGCAATCAGCCCCAGCATTTT
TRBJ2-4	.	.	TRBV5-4	CASSSEGYAKNIQYF	TGTGCCAGCAGCTCGGAGGGGTATGCCAAAAACATTCAGTACTTC
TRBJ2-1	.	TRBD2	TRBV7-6	CASVAGKHNEQFF	TGTGCCAGTGTAGCGGGAAAACACAATGAGCAGTTCTTC
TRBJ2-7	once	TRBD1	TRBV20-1	CNARGLGQGPYEQYF	TGCAATGCTAGAGGATTAGGACAGGGCCCCTACGAGCAGTACTTC
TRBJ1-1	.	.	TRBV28	CAGAGQHTEAFF	TGTGCCGGCGCAGGACAGCACACTGAAGCTTTCTTT
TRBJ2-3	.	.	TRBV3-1	CASSLGAGRSIDTQYF	TGTGCCAGCAGCCTGGGGGCAGGGCGAAGCATAGATACGCAGTATTTT
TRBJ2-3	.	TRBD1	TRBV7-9	CASSLATGGATDTQYF	TGTGCCAGCAGCTTAGCCACAGGGGGTGCGACAGATACGCAGTATTTT
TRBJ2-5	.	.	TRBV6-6	CASSLRLETRYF	TGTGCCAGCAGCCTCCGATTGGAGACCCGGTACTTC
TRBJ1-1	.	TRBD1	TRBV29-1	CSGAPGQMNTEAFF	TGCAGCGGTGCACCGGGACAGATGAACACTGAAGCTTTCTTT
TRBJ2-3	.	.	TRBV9	CASSVGVPPDTQYF	TGTGCCAGCAGCGTAGGTGTCCCCCCAGATACGCAGTATTTT
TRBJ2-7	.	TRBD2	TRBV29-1	CSVGLAGLREQYF	TGCAGCGTTGGACTAGCGGGACTGCGCGAGCAGTACTTC
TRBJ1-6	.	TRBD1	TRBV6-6	CASSSPPGTGDSPLHF	TGTGCCAGCAGTTCTCCACCCGGGACAGGAGACTCACCCCTCCACTTT
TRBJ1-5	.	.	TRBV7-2	CASSLVSGGYQPQHF	TGTGCCAGCAGCTTAGTGTCCGGGGGATATCAGCCCCAGCATTTT
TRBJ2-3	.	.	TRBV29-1	CSVESLQSADTQYF	TGCAGCGTTGAAAGCCTCCAGAGCGCAGATACGCAGTATTTT
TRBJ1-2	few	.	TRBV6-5	CASSSGGADGYTF	TGTGCCAGCAGCTCCGGGGGCGCGGATGGCTACACCTTC
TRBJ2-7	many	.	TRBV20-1	CAFPGGNYEQYF	TGCGCCTTCCCTGGGGGGAACTACGAGCAGTACTTC